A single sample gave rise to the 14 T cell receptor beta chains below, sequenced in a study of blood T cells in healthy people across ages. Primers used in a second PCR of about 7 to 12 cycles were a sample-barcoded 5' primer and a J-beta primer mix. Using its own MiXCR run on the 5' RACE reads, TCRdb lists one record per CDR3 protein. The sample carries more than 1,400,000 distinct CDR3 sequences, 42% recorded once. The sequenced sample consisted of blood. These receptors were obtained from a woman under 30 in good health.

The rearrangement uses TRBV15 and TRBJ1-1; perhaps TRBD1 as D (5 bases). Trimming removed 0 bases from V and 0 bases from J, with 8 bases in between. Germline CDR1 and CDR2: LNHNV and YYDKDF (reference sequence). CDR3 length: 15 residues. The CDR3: CATSRDGTLNTEAFF. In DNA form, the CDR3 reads TGTGCCACCAGCAGAGACGGGACCCTGAACACTGAAGCTTTCTTT.

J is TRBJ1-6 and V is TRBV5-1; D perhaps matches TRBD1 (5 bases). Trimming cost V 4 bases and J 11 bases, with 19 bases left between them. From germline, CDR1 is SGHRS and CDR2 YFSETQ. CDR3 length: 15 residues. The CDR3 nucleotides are TGCGCCAGCAGCGCAGACGGGGTAATAGGGGCACCCCTCCACTTT. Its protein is CASSADGVIGAPLHF.

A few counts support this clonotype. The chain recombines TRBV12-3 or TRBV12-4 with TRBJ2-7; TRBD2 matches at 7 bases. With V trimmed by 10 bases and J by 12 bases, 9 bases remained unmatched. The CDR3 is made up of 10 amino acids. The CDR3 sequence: CANPLTSPYF. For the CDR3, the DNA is TGTGCCAACCCTCTGACTAGCCCGTACTTC.

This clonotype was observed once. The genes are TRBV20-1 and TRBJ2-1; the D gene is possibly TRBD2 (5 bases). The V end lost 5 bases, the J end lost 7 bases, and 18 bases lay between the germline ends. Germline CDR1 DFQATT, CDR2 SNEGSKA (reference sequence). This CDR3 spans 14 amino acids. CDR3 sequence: CSAFRGTLGNEQFF. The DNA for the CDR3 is TGCAGTGCTTTCCGGGGAACTTTGGGGAATGAGCAGTTCTTC.

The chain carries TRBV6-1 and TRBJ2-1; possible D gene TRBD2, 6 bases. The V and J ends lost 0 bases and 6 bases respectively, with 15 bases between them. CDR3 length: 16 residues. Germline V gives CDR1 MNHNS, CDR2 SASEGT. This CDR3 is CASSEAGGLVVNEQFF. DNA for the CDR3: TGTGCCAGCAGTGAAGCGGGGGGATTAGTGGTCAATGAGCAGTTCTTC.

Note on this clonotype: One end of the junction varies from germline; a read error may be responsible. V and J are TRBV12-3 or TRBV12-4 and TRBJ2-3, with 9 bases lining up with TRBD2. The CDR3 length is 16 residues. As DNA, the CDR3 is TGTGCCAGCAGTTTAGTGGCGGGGGGGCCGGGTGATACGCGGTATTTT. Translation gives CASSLVAGGPGDTRYF.

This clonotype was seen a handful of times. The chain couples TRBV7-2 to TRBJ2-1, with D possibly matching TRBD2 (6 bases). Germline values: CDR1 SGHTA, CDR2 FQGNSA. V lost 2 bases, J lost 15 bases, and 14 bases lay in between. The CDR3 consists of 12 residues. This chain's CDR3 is CASSLRTGEGFF. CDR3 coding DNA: TGTGCCAGCAGCTTAAGGACGGGAGAGGGGTTCTTC.

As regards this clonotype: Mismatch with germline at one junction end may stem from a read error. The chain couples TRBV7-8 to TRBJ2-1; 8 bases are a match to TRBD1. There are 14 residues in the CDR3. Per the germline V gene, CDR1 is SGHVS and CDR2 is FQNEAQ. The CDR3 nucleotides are TGTGCCGGCAGTTTCTACGAAGGACAGGGCGAGCAGTTCTTC. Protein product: CAGSFYEGQGEQFF.

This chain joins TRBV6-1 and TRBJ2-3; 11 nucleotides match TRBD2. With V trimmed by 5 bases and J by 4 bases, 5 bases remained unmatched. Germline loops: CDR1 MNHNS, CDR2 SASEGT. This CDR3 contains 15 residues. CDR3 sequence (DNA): TGTGCCAGCAGTTTACGTAGCGGGGGGGCAGATACGCAGTATTTT. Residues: CASSLRSGGADTQYF.

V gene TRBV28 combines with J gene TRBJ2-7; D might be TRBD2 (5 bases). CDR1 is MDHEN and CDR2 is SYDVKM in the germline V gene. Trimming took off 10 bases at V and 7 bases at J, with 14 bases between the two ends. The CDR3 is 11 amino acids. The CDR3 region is CATHHRREQYF. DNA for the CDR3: TGTGCCACCCACCATAGGAGGGAGCAGTACTTC.

DNA for the CDR3: TGTGCCAGCAGTCCCACCGGGGTCTACAATGAGCAGTTCTTC. It translates to CASSPTGVYNEQFF. The J gene is TRBJ2-1, the V gene TRBV27; TRBD2 is a possible D gene (5 bases). Trimming left V 5 bases short and J 3 bases short, with 11 bases between. CDR1 and CDR2 (germline): MNHEY, SMNVEV (reference sequence). The CDR3 covers 14 residues.

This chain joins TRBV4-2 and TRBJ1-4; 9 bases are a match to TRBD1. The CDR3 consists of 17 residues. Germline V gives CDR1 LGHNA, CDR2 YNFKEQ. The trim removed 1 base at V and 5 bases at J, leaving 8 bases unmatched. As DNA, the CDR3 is TGTGCCAGCAGCCAAGGTCTGACAGGGGGGTGGAATGAAAAACTGTTTTTT. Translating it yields CASSQGLTGGWNEKLFF.

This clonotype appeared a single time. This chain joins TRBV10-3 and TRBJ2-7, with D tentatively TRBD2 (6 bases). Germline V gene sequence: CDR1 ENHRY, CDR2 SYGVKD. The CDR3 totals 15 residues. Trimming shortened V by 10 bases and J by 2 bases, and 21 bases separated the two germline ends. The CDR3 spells CATRGGAGRPYEQYF. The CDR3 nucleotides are TGTGCCACCCGAGGAGGGGCAGGCCGACCCTACGAGCAGTACTTC.

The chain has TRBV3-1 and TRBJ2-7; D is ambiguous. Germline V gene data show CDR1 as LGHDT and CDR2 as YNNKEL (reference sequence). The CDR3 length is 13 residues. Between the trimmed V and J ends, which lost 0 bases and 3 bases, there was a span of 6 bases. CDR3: CASSQEEGYEQYF. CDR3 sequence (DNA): TGTGCCAGCAGCCAAGAAGAAGGCTACGAGCAGTACTTC.